This T cell receptor beta chain comes out of a study of blood T cell repertoires in COVID-19 (dated by TCRdb to about 2020). About the study as a whole: Collaborator samples came from the United States, Italy and Spain and covered acute and convalescent phases of COVID-19. The samples were drawn from two sources: the first 160 participants of the ongoing ImmuneRACE study, and 1,200 or so subjects contributed by 6 global collaborators. A freely available public database, intended as a resource for researchers studying the immune response to SARS-CoV-2, is where the repertoires were released. HLA class I and class II types, where available, came from metadata supplied by the sample provider rather than from assay-based typing. Nearly every sample came with metadata listing a de-identified subject ID, COVID-19 status, age in years and sex. The material from the prospective study consisted of cDNA or gDNA derived from T cells, B-cell-depleted T cells, or PBMCs. Subjects who had been exposed to COVID-19, were actively infected with it, or had recovered from it provided the deeply sampled blood TCRbeta repertoires that made up the dataset. Results and caveats for the whole study, not just this receptor: The quantity of clinical and demographic metadata differed by source and by participant and was supplied without curation.

The CDR3 goes from the cysteine to the phenylalanine over 14 residues. Only the CDR3 region is kept as DNA, spanning 42 bases read in frame from base 1. Trimming accounts for 6 bases at V and 2 bases at J, while the number of junction bases matched to no gene is 6. Via the germline V gene, CDR1 is SNHLY and CDR2 FYNNEI. Each collaborating institution followed its own protocols to collect whole blood in K2EDTA tubes. For TCRbeta analysis, collaborators shipped samples in one of three forms: frozen whole blood, isolated PBMCs, or DNA extracted from either of those sample types. As regards this clone: The antigen it recognizes is unknown. Base qualities are not provided; no much larger clone lies one nucleotide away.

The immunoSEQ Assay, a bias-controlled multiplex PCR, was used to amplify TCRbeta CDR3 regions from genomic DNA. On the authors' methods: The number of nucleated cells in each sample was estimated from the amplification of reference gene primers within the assay. To quantify the absolute abundance of each unique TCRbeta CDR3 rearrangement, sequence reads were collapsed and filtered. For each sample, productive Simpson clonality was calculated by taking the square root of Simpson's diversity index across productive rearrangements. This is the immuneACCESS table as TCRdb keeps it, with only in-frame sequences that have V and J called. A part of the clones is gone; compared with another copy, unresolved V genes explain less than half, and the rest is unexplained. V, J and clone size were drawn from that table, and D and trimming were deduced from the DNA. This sample is represented by some 70,000 clones; roughly four fifths of them were singletons. The ten biggest clones cover less than 2% of the sample.

The sample comprised peripheral blood. The clonotype was recovered from a woman aged 60-70 years with acute or convalescent COVID-19. The sequence is built from TRBV2 and TRBJ2-7, and TRBD1 matches 8 of the central bases. The DNA sequence is as follows: TGTGCCAGCAGAAGGGGACAGGCGACCTACGAGCAGTACTTC. Its protein is CASRRGQATYEQYF.